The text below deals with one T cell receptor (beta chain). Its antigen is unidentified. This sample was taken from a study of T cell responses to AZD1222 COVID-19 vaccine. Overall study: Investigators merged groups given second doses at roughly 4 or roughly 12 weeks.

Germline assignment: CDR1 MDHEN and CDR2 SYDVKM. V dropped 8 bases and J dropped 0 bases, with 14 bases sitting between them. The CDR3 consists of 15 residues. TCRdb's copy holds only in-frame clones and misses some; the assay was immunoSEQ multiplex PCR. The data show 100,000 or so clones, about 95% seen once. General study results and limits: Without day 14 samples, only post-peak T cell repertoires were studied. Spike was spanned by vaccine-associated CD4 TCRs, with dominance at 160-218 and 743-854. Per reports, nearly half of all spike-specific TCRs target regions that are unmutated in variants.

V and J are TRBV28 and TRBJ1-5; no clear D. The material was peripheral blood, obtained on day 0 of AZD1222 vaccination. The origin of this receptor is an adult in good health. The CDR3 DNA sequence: TGTGCCAGCTCTCCCCTGGGGTATAGCAATCAGCCCCAGCATTTT. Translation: CASSPLGYSNQPQHF.